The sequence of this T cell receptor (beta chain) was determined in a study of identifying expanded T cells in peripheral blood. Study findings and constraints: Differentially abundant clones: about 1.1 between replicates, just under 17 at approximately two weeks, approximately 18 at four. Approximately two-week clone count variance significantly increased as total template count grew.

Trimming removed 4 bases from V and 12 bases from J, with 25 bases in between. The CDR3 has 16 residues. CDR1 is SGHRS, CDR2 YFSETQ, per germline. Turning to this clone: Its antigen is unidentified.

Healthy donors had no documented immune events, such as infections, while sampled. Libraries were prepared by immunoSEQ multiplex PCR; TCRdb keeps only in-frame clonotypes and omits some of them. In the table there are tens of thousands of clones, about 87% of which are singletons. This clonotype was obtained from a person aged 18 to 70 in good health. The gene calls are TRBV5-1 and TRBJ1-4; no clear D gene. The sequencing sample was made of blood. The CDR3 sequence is CASSLKLSVVLFQLFF. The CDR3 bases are TGCGCCAGCAGCCTCAAACTATCTGTCGTCCTGTTCCAACTGTTTTTT. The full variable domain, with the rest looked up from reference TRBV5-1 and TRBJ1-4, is KAGVTQTPRYLIKTRGQQVTLSCSPISGHRSVSWYQQTPGQGLQFLFEYFSETQRNKGNFPGRFSGRQFSNSRSEMNVSTLELGDSALYLCASSLKLSVVLFQLFFGSGTQLSVL.